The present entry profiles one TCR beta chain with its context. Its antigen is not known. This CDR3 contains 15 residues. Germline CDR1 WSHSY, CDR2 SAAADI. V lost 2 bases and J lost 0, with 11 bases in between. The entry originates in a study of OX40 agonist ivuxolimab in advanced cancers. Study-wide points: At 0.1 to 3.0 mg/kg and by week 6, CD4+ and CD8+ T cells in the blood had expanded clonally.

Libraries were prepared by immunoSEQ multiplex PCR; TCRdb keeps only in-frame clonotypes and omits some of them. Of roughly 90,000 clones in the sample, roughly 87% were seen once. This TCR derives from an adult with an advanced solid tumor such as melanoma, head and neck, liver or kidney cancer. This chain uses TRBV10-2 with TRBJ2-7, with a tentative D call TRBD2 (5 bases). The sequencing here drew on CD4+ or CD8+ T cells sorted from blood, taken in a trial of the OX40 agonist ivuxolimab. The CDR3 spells CASSEEPSTSYEQYF. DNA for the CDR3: TGCGCCAGCAGTGAGGAGCCTAGCACCTCCTACGAGCAGTACTTC.